These T cell receptor beta chains were read from a single sample in a study of cytomegalovirus exposure and HLA in healthy donors. Some clones are missing from TCRdb's copy, which holds only in-frame ones; the method was immunoSEQ multiplex PCR. The data contain some 200,000 clones, 82% of them seen just once; the ten biggest clones take up under 0.9%. The sequenced sample was PBMCs. The source of these receptors is a woman under 30 in good health and CMV-seronegative. The CDR3 runs from the conserved cysteine through the conserved F or W. Each record gives: V gene, clone size, J gene, D gene, CDR3 DNA, CDR3 protein. A D gene is named only where the DNA matches it firmly. Clone sizes are given selectively: once, few, many, or a class where the clone is expanded.

TRBV6-4	NA	TRBJ1-6	TRBD1	TGTGCCAGCGGGGGGGGGAACGGAGTGAAGGACAGGGGAGTTAATTCACCCCTCCACTTT	CASGGGNGVKDRGVNSPLHF
TRBV7-2	NA	TRBJ2-7	TRBD2	TGTGCCAGCAGCGGCTTTGGGGGGGGCGAGCAGTACTTC	CASSGFGGGEQYF
TRBV10-3	once	TRBJ2-7	NA	TGTGCCATCAGTGATTGGGGACAAGGCTCTAGGGCCTACGAGCAGTACTTC	CAISDWGQGSRAYEQYF
TRBV11-3	few	TRBJ2-2	TRBD1	TGTGCCAGCAGCTCCCGGACAGGGCGGACCGGGGAGCTGTTTTTT	CASSSRTGRTGELFF
TRBV6-5	NA	TRBJ1-5	NA	TGTGCCAGCAGTTACTCCGCCGGCAGGCTCCAGCATTTT	CASSYSAGRLQHF
TRBV13	NA	TRBJ2-7	TRBD2	TGTGCCAGCAGCCCAGGGACTAGCGGGCTTGGCGAGCAGTACTTC	CASSPGTSGLGEQYF
TRBV19	NA	TRBJ2-1	TRBD2	TGTGCCAGTAGTATAGTAGCGGGAGGATCCTACAATGAGCAGTTCTTC	CASSIVAGGSYNEQFF
TRBV19	NA	TRBJ2-2	TRBD1	TGTGCCAGTCACAGGGGCTCTATGACCGGGGAGCTGTTTTTT	CASHRGSMTGELFF
TRBV29-1	once	TRBJ1-4	NA	TGCAGCGCCCGGGGGGGGTGGCATGAAAAACTGTTTTTT	CSARGGWHEKLFF
TRBV28	NA	TRBJ2-7	NA	TGTGCCAGCAGGCCACTGAGCTCCTACGAGCAGTACTTC	CASRPLSSYEQYF
TRBV29-1	NA	TRBJ2-3	TRBD2	TGCAGCGTTTCAGCGGGGGGGAGTGGCACAGATACGCAGTATTTT	CSVSAGGSGTDTQYF
TRBV19	NA	TRBJ2-3	TRBD2	TGTGCCAGTCCTCCGACTAGCTCAGATACGCAGTATTTT	CASPPTSSDTQYF
TRBV2	NA	TRBJ1-1	NA	TGTGCCAGCAGAGAGGGTTCGACCTATGAAGCTTTCTTT	CASREGSTYEAFF
TRBV10-2	NA	TRBJ1-6	NA	TGCGCCAGCAGTGAGGACAGAACTAATTCACCCCTCCACTTT	CASSEDRTNSPLHF
TRBV30	NA	TRBJ2-7	NA	TGTGCCTGGAGTGTTATCAGGGAAGAGCAGTACTTC	CAWSVIREEQYF
TRBV7-8	once	TRBJ2-7	TRBD2	TGTGCCAGCAGCGTAAGCGGGAGCCACTACGAGCAGTACTTC	CASSVSGSHYEQYF
TRBV28	NA	TRBJ1-3	TRBD1	TGTGCCAGCAGTTCAGGGGGGTTCTCTGGAAACACCATATATTTT	CASSSGGFSGNTIYF
TRBV9	NA	TRBJ2-3	NA	TGTGCCAGCAGCATACTATGGGGCGCAGATACGCAGTATTTT	CASSILWGADTQYF
TRBV30	NA	TRBJ2-1	NA	TGTGCCTGGAGAGCTTCAACTTACAATGAGCAGTTCTTC	CAWRASTYNEQFF
TRBV29-1	NA	TRBJ2-7	NA	TGCAGCGTTGGAATAGGATACAGAGGGGGATTCGACGAGCAGTACTTC	CSVGIGYRGGFDEQYF
TRBV7-6	NA	TRBJ2-2	TRBD1	TGTGCCAGTTACAGGGGCACCGGGGAGCTGTTTTTT	CASYRGTGELFF